The 15 T cell receptor beta chains listed next were all sequenced from one sample in a study of OX40 agonist ivuxolimab in advanced cancers. TCRdb keeps only in-frame clones here, not all; method: immunoSEQ multiplex PCR. Among 50,000 to 75,000 clones, roughly 80% were seen once, and the ten largest hold 1.2%. Sample: CD4+ or CD8+ T cells sorted from blood, taken in a trial of the OX40 agonist ivuxolimab. The receptors derive from an adult with an advanced solid tumor such as melanoma, head and neck, liver or kidney cancer.

The chain couples TRBV5-5 to TRBJ2-1; D is unclear. CDR3 length equals 15 residues. V lost 6 bases and J 1 base, leaving 14 bases between the germline ends. The germline V gene encodes CDR1 SGHKS and CDR2 YYEKEE (reference sequence). The CDR3 nucleotides are TGTGCCAGCACCTTAAGTTGGAGTTCCTACAATGAGCAGTTCTTC. Translation gives CASTLSWSSYNEQFF.

With regard to this clone: An end of the junction differs from the germline gene, which may be a read error. This sequence joins TRBV11-3 and TRBJ2-7, with D uncertain. This CDR3 is 15 amino acids long. Germline V gene data show CDR1 as SGHNT and CDR2 as YENEEA. CDR3 DNA: TGTGCCAGCAGCTTAGCCGGTGGTTTCGGCTACGGGCAGTACTTC. Amino acids: CASSLAGGFGYGQYF.

The V and J genes are TRBV11-2 and TRBJ2-3; tentative D call: TRBD2 (6 bases). Between the trimmed V and J ends, which lost 1 base and 5 bases, there was a span of 13 bases. CDR1 and CDR2 from the germline V gene are SGHAT and FQNNGV. CDR3 length: 15 residues. The CDR3 region has the DNA TGTGCCAGCAGCTTAGTTCGCGGGGCTGTAGATACGCAGTATTTT. Translated: CASSLVRGAVDTQYF.

This clone appeared a single time. The V gene is TRBV30, the J gene TRBJ2-3; TRBD2 matches 11 bases. The CDR3 length is 15 residues. Germline V CDR1 and CDR2: GTSNPN, SVGIG (reference sequence). The J segment lost 3 bases and the V segment lost 1 base, leaving 3 bases of the junction unmatched. CDR3 loop: CAWSGLAGRTDTQYF. The CDR3 bases are TGTGCCTGGAGTGGACTAGCGGGAAGAACAGATACGCAGTATTTT.

V usage is TRBV15 and J usage is TRBJ1-3; D remains unclear. This CDR3 spans 14 amino acids. Per germline, CDR1 LNHNV and CDR2 YYDKDF (reference sequence). V was shortened by 3 bases and J by 0 bases, with 6 bases between the two germline ends. CDR3 loop: CATSSTDSGNTIYF. The CDR3 DNA reads TGTGCCACCAGCAGCACGGACTCTGGAAACACCATATATTTT.

This sequence joins TRBV6-7 and TRBJ2-5; the match to TRBD2 covers 12 bases. TRBV6-7 is recorded as an ORF, its role being uncertain. This CDR3 has 16 residues. V trimming: 2 bases; J trimming: 5 bases; junction bases outside the gene matches: 6. The CDR3 sequence is CASSYLAGGQEETQYF. The CDR3 DNA reads as TGTGCCAGCAGTTACCTAGCGGGAGGGCAGGAGGAGACCCAGTACTTC.

The J gene is TRBJ2-1, the V gene TRBV7-3; no firm D call. The CDR3 loop spans 13 amino acids. The germline V and J ends were trimmed by 5 bases and 7 bases, with 12 bases remaining between them. Germline-derived CDR1 and CDR2 are SGHTA and FQGTGA. Here the CDR3 DNA reads TGTGCCAGCAGCCCACGCGGAAATAATGAGCAGTTCTTC. This sequence encodes CASSPRGNNEQFF.

The chain couples TRBV7-9 to TRBJ1-4; 9 nucleotides agree with TRBD1. Per the germline V gene, CDR1 is SEHNR and CDR2 is FQNEAQ (reference sequence). J lost 8 bases, V lost 6 bases, and 7 bases had no gene match. The length of the CDR3 is 14 residues. The CDR3 bases are TGTGCCAGCAGTCCCGGGACAGGGAACGAAAAACTGTTTTTT. Translated: CASSPGTGNEKLFF.

This sequence joins TRBV10-3 and TRBJ1-1; 7 nucleotides line up with TRBD1. Germline V gene lookup returns CDR1 ENHRY and CDR2 SYGVKD. J was trimmed by 7 bases and V by 3 bases; bases with no gene match: 5. The CDR3 is 13 residues long. The CDR3 DNA sequence: TGTGCCATCAGTGAACGACAGGGATTTGAAGCTTTCTTT. As protein: CAISERQGFEAFF.

The V and J genes are TRBV19 and TRBJ2-4, with 12 bases identical to TRBD1. CDR1 is LNHDA and CDR2 is SQIVND in the germline V gene (reference sequence). The length of the CDR3 is 17 residues. After removal of 5 bases from V and 1 base from J, the junction contained 6 bases not matched to a gene. The CDR3 DNA reads TGTGCCAGTAGTCCGTTGGGACAGGGGGCTGCCAAAAACATTCAGTACTTC. It specifies CASSPLGQGAAKNIQYF. Looking up the rest from reference TRBV19 and TRBJ2-4 gives the full variable domain: DGGITQSPKYLFRKEGQNVTLSCEQNLNHDAMYWYRQDPGQGLRLIYYSQIVNDFQKGDIAEGYSVSREKKESFPLTVTSAQKNPTAFYLCASSPLGQGAAKNIQYFGAGTRLSVL.

The rearrangement uses TRBV5-1 and TRBJ2-7; 13 nucleotides match TRBD2. Losses at the gene ends were 4 bases for V and 2 bases for J; bases not matched to a gene: 3. The CDR3 is 15 amino acids. Looked up from germline, CDR1 is SGHRS and CDR2 is YFSETQ. CDR3 in amino acids: CASSPTSGGAYEQYF. CDR3 sequence (DNA): TGCGCCAGCAGCCCTACTAGCGGGGGGGCCTACGAGCAGTACTTC.

The J gene is TRBJ2-1, the V gene TRBV29-1, with D unclear. The CDR3 sequence is 11 residues long. Per the germline V gene, CDR1 is SQVTM and CDR2 is ANQGSEA. Trimming removed 7 bases from V and 3 bases from J, with 7 bases in between. The CDR3 DNA reads as TGCAGCGCCCGACTCTACAATGAGCAGTTCTTC. Residues: CSARLYNEQFF.

The chain carries TRBV4-2 and TRBJ2-6; 8 nucleotides align to TRBD2. The V gene's germline CDR1 is LGHNA and CDR2 YNFKEQ. The CDR3 is 19 residues long. Unmatched junction bases numbered 12, after V lost 4 bases and J lost 1 base. This CDR3 reads CASSPSRAGVQSGANVLTF. The CDR3 region has the DNA TGTGCCAGCAGCCCCTCAAGAGCGGGGGTGCAATCTGGGGCCAACGTCCTGACTTTC.

The V call is TRBV2, the J call TRBJ1-3; 7 bases line up with TRBD1. With V trimmed by 4 bases and J by 1 base, 7 bases remained unmatched. Germline V lookup: CDR1 SNHLY, CDR2 FYNNEI. The CDR3 covers 16 residues. The DNA of the CDR3 is TGTGCCAGCAGTGGCCGAAGGGGGCCGTCTGGAAACACCATATATTTT. Its protein product is CASSGRRGPSGNTIYF.

This sequence joins TRBV9 and TRBJ1-3, with TRBD1 matching 8 bases. V lost 4 bases, J lost 2 bases, and 5 bases stayed unmatched. The CDR3 is 15 amino acids. From germline, CDR1 is SGDLS and CDR2 YYNGEE. The CDR3 DNA reads TGTGCCAGCAGCCTTACGGACAGGGCTGGAAACACCATATATTTT. This sequence encodes CASSLTDRAGNTIYF. Using reference TRBV9 and TRBJ1-3 for the parts outside the CDR3, the full variable domain is DSGVTQTPKHLITATGQRVTLRCSPRSGDLSVYWYQQSLDQGLQFLIQYYNGEERAKGNILERFSAQQFPDLHSELNLSSLELGDSALYFCASSLTDRAGNTIYFGEGSWLTVV.